These 2 T cell receptor beta chains came from one sample sequenced in a study of technical replicates of blood from a few donors. Here immunoSEQ multiplex PCR was the method, and the copy in TCRdb shows in-frame clones only, minus some. The table lists 62,000 or so clones, more than 75% of them singletons. The sample was PBMCs. The receptors were gathered from a human donor in good health. Some clones in this sample may be carry-over from other donors' samples.

The V and J genes are TRBV4-3 and TRBJ2-3; TRBD2 matches 10 bases. The length of the CDR3 is 17 residues. The V gene's germline CDR1 is LGHNA and CDR2 YSLEER. The J segment lost 6 bases and the V segment lost 0 bases, leaving 9 bases of the junction unmatched. CDR3 region: CASSQDWPAGGPDTQYF. In DNA, the CDR3 is TGCGCCAGCAGCCAAGATTGGCCAGCGGGGGGGCCCGATACGCAGTATTTT.

The rearrangement links TRBV5-1 to TRBJ1-1; 7 positions match TRBD1. The CDR3 runs 15 residues. V lost 4 bases to trimming and J lost 4 bases; unmatched junction nucleotides: 10. Germline loops: CDR1 SGHRS, CDR2 YFSETQ. DNA for the CDR3: TGCGCCAGCAGCATGACAGGGACCCCACGCACTGAAGCTTTCTTT. Translated: CASSMTGTPRTEAFF.